The 10 T cell receptor beta chains reported below all come from one sample, sequenced in a study of post-analysis software for immune sequencing data. The TCR beta cDNA libraries contained unique molecular identifiers. TCRdb reprocessed the PCR reads with MiXCR, giving one entry per CDR3 protein. The table includes approximately 460,000 distinct CDR3 sequences, around 40% detected once. Antigens of these TCRs are unknown. Findings and caveats of the study: A handful of TRBV segments appeared more often in patients than in controls, and TRBV5-6, TRBV5-1 and TRBV20-1 were among these.

Sequenced material: blood. These receptors came from a girl aged 10 to 17 with multiple sclerosis.

The genes are TRBV7-9 and TRBJ1-4, with 8 nucleotides matching TRBD1. Trimming took 5 bases from V and 3 from J; bases not matched to a gene: 5. The germline CDR1 and CDR2 sequences are SEHNR and FQNEAQ (reference sequence). CDR3 length: 15 amino acids. CDR3 protein: CASSLVTGANEKLFF. CDR3 in DNA: TGTGCCAGCAGCCTCGTGACAGGGGCTAATGAAAAACTGTTTTTT.

For this clonotype: A junction boundary mismatches the germline segment, possibly from a read error. The V and J genes are TRBV4-2 and TRBJ2-3; D ambiguous. The CDR3 covers 13 residues. Germline CDR1 and CDR2: LGHNA and YNFKEQ. CDR3 protein: CASNQETADTQYF. The DNA for the CDR3 is TGTGCCAGCAACCAAGAGACTGCAGATACGCAGTATTTT.

The table lists this clonotype with a few counts. The chain recombines TRBV4-1 with TRBJ2-3; 9 bases agree with TRBD2. The J segment lost 6 bases and the V segment lost 3 bases, leaving 10 bases of the junction unmatched. Per the germline V gene, CDR1 is MGHRA and CDR2 is YSYEKL. The CDR3 sequence is 16 residues long. DNA for the CDR3: TGCGCCAGCAGCCAGGGGGGACTAGCCAACGGGGATACGCAGTATTTT. As protein: CASSQGGLANGDTQYF.

This clonotype appeared a few times. The CDR3 sequence: CASSWTGTSGSEKETQYF. The CDR3 coding sequence is TGCGCCAGCAGCTGGACCGGGACTAGCGGGAGTGAAAAAGAGACCCAGTACTTC. This chain connects TRBV5-1 to TRBJ2-5, with 14 bases that match TRBD2. The V and J ends lost 3 bases and 3 bases, in that order; junction bases with no gene match: 10. Germline V gene lookup returns CDR1 SGHRS and CDR2 YFSETQ. The length of the CDR3 is 18 residues. Filled out from reference TRBV5-1 and TRBJ2-5, the complete variable domain reads KAGVTQTPRYLIKTRGQQVTLSCSPISGHRSVSWYQQTPGQGLQFLFEYFSETQRNKGNFPGRFSGRQFSNSRSEMNVSTLELGDSALYLCASSWTGTSGSEKETQYFGPGTRLLVL.

This chain's CDR3 is CASSQDGGLAYSYNEQFF. The CDR3, as DNA: TGTGCCAGCAGCCAAGATGGGGGACTAGCTTACTCCTACAATGAGCAGTTCTTC. The chain is built from TRBV4-2 and TRBJ2-1; 9 nucleotides match TRBD2. V dropped 0 bases and J dropped 0; count of bases not matched to a gene: 6. Germline V gene data show CDR1 as LGHNA and CDR2 as YNFKEQ. There are 18 residues in the CDR3.

Notes on this clonotype: Relative to the germline gene, one junction end is altered; a read error may explain this. CDR3 bases: TGTGCCAGTAGCTTGGCCCCCAACTATGGCTACACCTTC. This sequence encodes CASSLAPNYGYTF. The chain links TRBV5-4 to TRBJ1-2; D not resolved. CDR1 is SGHNT and CDR2 is YYREEE in the germline V gene (reference sequence). CDR3 length equals 13 residues.

The V and J genes are TRBV4-1 and TRBJ2-5; TRBD1 is a possible D gene (5 bases). The DNA end favors TRBJ2-7, so the J call may be wrong. CDR1 MGHRA and CDR2 YSYEKL come from the germline V gene. The CDR3 has 14 amino acids. The CDR3 DNA is TGCGCCAGCAGCCAAGTAGGGGCAGCTTTCGAGCAGTACTTC. Translated: CASSQVGAAFEQYF.

V and J are TRBV7-3 and TRBJ1-1; D unclear. The V gene's germline CDR1 is SGHTA and CDR2 FQGTGA. Trimming stripped 2 bases from V and 1 base from J, with 11 bases between. This CDR3 is 15 amino acids long. CDR3 loop: CASSLEWAGNTEAFF. Written as DNA, the CDR3 is TGTGCCAGCAGCTTAGAGTGGGCAGGGAACACTGAAGCTTTCTTT.

The gene calls are TRBV7-9 and TRBJ2-1; TRBD1 matches 12 bases. Germline V lookup: CDR1 SEHNR, CDR2 FQNEAQ (reference sequence). V shed 5 bases and J 9 bases; nucleotides not matched to a gene: 8. The CDR3 totals 15 residues. In nucleotides, the CDR3 is TGTGCCAGCAGCCAACCGGGACAGGGGGCAAGTGAGCAGTTCTTC. Its translation is CASSQPGQGASEQFF.

The count of this clonotype is one. This may arise from a read error, as a much more abundant clone is one base away. This chain joins TRBV6-2 or TRBV6-3 and TRBJ2-1; D is possibly TRBD1 (5 bases). The end of the DNA aligns better with TRBJ2-7, so the J call may be wrong. This CDR3 contains 13 residues. Per germline, CDR1 MNHEY and CDR2 SVGEGT. The CDR3 DNA reads as TGTGCCAGCAGTTACGGGGCCTACAATGAGCAGTACTTC. The encoded protein is CASSYGAYNEQYF.